Here is one T cell receptor beta chain with its context. This record belongs to a study of blood T cell repertoires in COVID-19. This CDR3 region has 14 residues. V was shortened by 2 bases and J by 4 bases, with 11 bases between the two germline ends. Germline V gene data show CDR1 as MDHEN and CDR2 as SYDVKM. Participants were aged roughly 18 to 100 years from 20 to 30 US areas. Cohorts were determined from participant-reported clinical history. Produced via immunoSEQ multiplex PCR; TCRdb's table is partial and in-frame only. The table records fewer than 350,000 clones, roughly 90% of them present only once.

The chain employs TRBV28 and TRBJ1-1; D is possibly TRBD1 (5 bases). Sequenced: PBMCs or T cells enriched from blood (not recorded which). This clonotype was obtained from a woman aged 40 to 55 with acute COVID-19. The CDR3 reads CASSLPRGGTEAFF. The CDR3 region has the DNA TGTGCCAGCAGTTTACCCCGCGGGGGCACTGAAGCTTTCTTT. The whole variable domain, remainder taken from reference TRBV28 and TRBJ1-1, is DVKVTQSSRYLVKRTGEKVFLECVQDMDHENMFWYRQDPGLGLRLIYFSYDVKMKEKGDIPEGYSVSREKKERFSLILESASTNQTSMYLCASSLPRGGTEAFFGQGTRLTVV.